This T cell receptor beta chain was captured in a study of blood T cell repertoires in COVID-19. The study recruited people aged about 18 to 90 years across some 23 US areas. Participant-reported clinical history was the basis for cohort assignment. Either two negative PCRs, clearance, or symptom resolution qualified Cohort 3 donors as recovered. Source study methods: Cell counts per sample came from amplifying reference gene primers. Using immunoSEQ multiplex PCR, the repertoire was profiled, and TCRdb retains in-frame clones only, with some absent. V and J calls and clone size are those listed in that table; D and trimming were worked out from the DNA. There are roughly 300,000 clones in the sample; 70% to 90% occur only once, and about 6% lies in the top ten. The junction had 11 bases not matched to a gene; V was cut back by 0 bases and J by 6 bases. Germline loops: CDR1 LGHDT, CDR2 YNNKEL (reference sequence). CDR3 length: 17 amino acids.

This chain uses TRBV3-1 (or the pseudogene TRBV3-2) with TRBJ2-1; TRBD2 matches at 7 bases. The TCR comes from a woman aged 25 to 39 who had recovered from COVID-19. Sequenced: PBMCs or T cells enriched from blood (not recorded which). CDR3 in DNA: TGTGCCAGCAGCCAAGATCGATGGACGGGGGGTGGCAATGAGCAGTTCTTC. It encodes CASSQDRWTGGGNEQFF.